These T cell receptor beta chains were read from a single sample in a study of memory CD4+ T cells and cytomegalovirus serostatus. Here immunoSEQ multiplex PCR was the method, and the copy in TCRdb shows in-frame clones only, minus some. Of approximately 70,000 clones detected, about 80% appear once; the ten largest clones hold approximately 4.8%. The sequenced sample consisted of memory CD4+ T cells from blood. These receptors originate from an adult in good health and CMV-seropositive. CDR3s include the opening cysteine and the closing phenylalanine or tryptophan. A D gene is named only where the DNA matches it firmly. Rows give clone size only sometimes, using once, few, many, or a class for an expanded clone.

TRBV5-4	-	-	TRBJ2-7	TGTGCCAGCAGCTTAGGGAAGGACGGCTTCTACGAGCAGTACTTC	CASSLGKDGFYEQYF
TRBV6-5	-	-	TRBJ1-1	TGTGCCAGCGGCGATCCGAACACTGAAGCTTTCTTT	CASGDPNTEAFF
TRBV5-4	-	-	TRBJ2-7	TGTGCCAGCAGCTTAAAACACGGAAATTCCTACGAGCAGTACTTC	CASSLKHGNSYEQYF
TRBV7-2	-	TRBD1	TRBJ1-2	TGTGCCAGCAGCTTATCAGGGGGGGGCGGCTACACCTTC	CASSLSGGGGYTF
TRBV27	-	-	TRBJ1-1	TGTGCCAGCAGTTTTGGCGACAGGCTCACGGCTGAAGCTTTCTTT	CASSFGDRLTAEAFF
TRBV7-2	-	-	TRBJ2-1	TGTGCCAGCACGACCGGGGCCTACAATGAGCAGTTCTTC	CASTTGAYNEQFF
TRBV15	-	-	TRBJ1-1	TGTGCCTCTAACGACGGGGTCGCAGGAGGAGAAGCTTTCTTT	CASNDGVAGGEAFF
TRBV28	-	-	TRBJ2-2	TGTGCCAGCAGTCCAACGTTGGACACCGGGGAGCTGTTTTTT	CASSPTLDTGELFF
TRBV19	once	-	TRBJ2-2	TGTGCCAGTCGTATAGGTTACACCGGGGAGCTGTTTTTT	CASRIGYTGELFF
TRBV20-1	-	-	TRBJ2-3	TGCAGTGCTGGAAACACAGATACGCAGTATTTT	CSAGNTDTQYF
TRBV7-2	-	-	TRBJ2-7	TGTGCCAGCAGCTCGTGGACCAGGACCCCCCTCTACGAGCAGTACTTC	CASSSWTRTPLYEQYF
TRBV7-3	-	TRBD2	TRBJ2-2	TGTGCCAGCAGCTTAAAGGGCGGGAGATGGGACACCGGGGAGCTGTTTTTT	CASSLKGGRWDTGELFF
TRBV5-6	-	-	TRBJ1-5	TGTGCCAGCAGAGAGGACAGTCCGGATTATAGCAATCAGCCCCAGCATTTT	CASREDSPDYSNQPQHF
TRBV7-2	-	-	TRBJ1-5	TGTGCCAGCAGCTTAGTAGGGGCAGGGACCAATCAGCCCCAGCATTTT	CASSLVGAGTNQPQHF
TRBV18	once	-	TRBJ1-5	TGTGCCAGCTCGCTATCCGAGGGCAATCAGCCCCAGCATTTT	CASSLSEGNQPQHF
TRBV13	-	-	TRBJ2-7	TGTGCCAGCAGCCTCCTCCAGAGGGAGCAGTACTTC	CASSLLQREQYF
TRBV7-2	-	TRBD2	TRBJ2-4	TGTGCCAGCAGCTCCGCAACTAGCGTAGCCAAAAACATTCAGTACTTC	CASSSATSVAKNIQYF
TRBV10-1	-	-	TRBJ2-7	TGCGCCAGCAGTGAGGACAGCTGGGGCGAGCAGTACTTC	CASSEDSWGEQYF
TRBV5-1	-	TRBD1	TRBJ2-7	TGCGCCAGCAGCTTGGGGGACAGAGCCCTATACGAGCAGTACTTC	CASSLGDRALYEQYF
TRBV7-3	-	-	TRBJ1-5	TGTGCCAGCAGCCAAGACCCCGGTCAGCCCCAGCATTTT	CASSQDPGQPQHF
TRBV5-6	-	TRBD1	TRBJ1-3	TGTGCCAGCAGCTTCCGGGACAGGGTTGGAAACACCATATATTTT	CASSFRDRVGNTIYF
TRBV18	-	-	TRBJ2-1	TGTGCCAGCTCACCAAATGGCGGACAGCTAGAGCAGTTCTTC	CASSPNGGQLEQFF
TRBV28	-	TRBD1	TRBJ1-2	TGTGCCAGCAGGATTAATACAGGGGGGAACTATGGCTACACCTTC	CASRINTGGNYGYTF
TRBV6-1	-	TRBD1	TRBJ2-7	TGTGCCAGCAGTGAAGCGAGGGACAGGGGCTCTCTCGAGCAGTACTTC	CASSEARDRGSLEQYF
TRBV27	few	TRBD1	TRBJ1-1	TGTGCCAGCAGTTCCGGACAGGGGTACACTGAAGCTTTCTTT	CASSSGQGYTEAFF
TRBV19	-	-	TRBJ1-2	TGTGCCAGTAGTATGGGGTCGGGCAGCTATGGCTACACCTTC	CASSMGSGSYGYTF
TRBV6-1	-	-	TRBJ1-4	TGTGCCAGCAGTGAACGGGGGCGAGCTAATGAAAAACTGTTTTTT	CASSERGRANEKLFF
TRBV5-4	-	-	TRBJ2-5	TGTGCCAGCAGAGTAGAAATGGAGACCCAGTACTTC	CASRVEMETQYF
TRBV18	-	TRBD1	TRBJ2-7	TGTGCCAGCTCGGCCTGGGACAGTTCTCTCGAGCAGTACTTC	CASSAWDSSLEQYF
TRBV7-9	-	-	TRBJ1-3	TGTGCCAGCAGCTTGTCGGGGCGGGGAACTGGAAACACCATATATTTT	CASSLSGRGTGNTIYF
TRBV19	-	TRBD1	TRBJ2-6	TGTGCCAGTAGTCCCGGGACAGGGTTCTCTGGGGCCAACGTCCTGACTTTC	CASSPGTGFSGANVLTF
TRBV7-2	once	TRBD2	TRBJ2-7	TGTGCCAGCAGCATAGCGGGAGCAGGGTACGAGCAGTACTTC	CASSIAGAGYEQYF
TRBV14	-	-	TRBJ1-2	TGTGCCAGCAGCCCCTGGAGGGGAACCTATGGCTACACCTTC	CASSPWRGTYGYTF
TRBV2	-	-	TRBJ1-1	TGTGCCAGCAGTGAAGGGAGGGCGAACACTGAAGCTTTCTTT	CASSEGRANTEAFF
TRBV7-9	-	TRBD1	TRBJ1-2	TGTGCCAGCAGCTCCCGGGGACAGGTCTATGGCTACACCTTC	CASSSRGQVYGYTF
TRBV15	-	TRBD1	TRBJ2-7	TGTGCCACCAAGAGACAGGGGGACTACGAGCAGTACTTC	CATKRQGDYEQYF
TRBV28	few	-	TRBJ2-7	TGTGCCAGGGAGGGCCAACGGGAGCAGTACTTC	CAREGQREQYF
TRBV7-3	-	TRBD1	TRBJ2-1	TGTGCCAGCAGCCCCGACAGGGAATATGAGCAGTTCTTC	CASSPDREYEQFF
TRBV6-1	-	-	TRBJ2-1	TGTGCCAGCAGTGAAGATGAAGAGCAGTTCTTC	CASSEDEEQFF
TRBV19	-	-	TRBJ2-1	TGTGCCAGTAGTATGGTGACGGAGAACAATGAGCAGTTCTTC	CASSMVTENNEQFF
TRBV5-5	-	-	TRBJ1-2	TGTGCCAGCAGCTTGGGACAGCGCAGGACTGGCTACACCTTC	CASSLGQRRTGYTF
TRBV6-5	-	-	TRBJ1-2	TGTGCCAGCAGTTCGCTGGACGGAATGGGTGGCTGCACCTTC	CASSSLDGMGGCTF
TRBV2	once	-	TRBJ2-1	TGTGCCAGCAGCCCCAGGGTGTACAATGAGCAGTTCTTC	CASSPRVYNEQFF
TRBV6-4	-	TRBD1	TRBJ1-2	TGTGCCAGCAGCCCAACACCAAGACAGGGTGTCTATGGCTACACCTTC	CASSPTPRQGVYGYTF
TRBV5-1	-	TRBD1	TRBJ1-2	TGCGCCAGCAGCCCCGGGACAGGGAACTATGGCTACACCTTC	CASSPGTGNYGYTF
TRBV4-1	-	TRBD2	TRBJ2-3	TGCGCCAGCAGCCAAGTCGATATAGCGGGGTTTGGGGATACGCAGTATTTT	CASSQVDIAGFGDTQYF
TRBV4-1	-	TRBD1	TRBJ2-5	TGCGCCAGCAGCCCTCACACTTGGGACAGGCAAGAGACCCAGTACTTC	CASSPHTWDRQETQYF
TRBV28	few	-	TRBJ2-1	TGTGCCAGCAGTTTAGCACCCTTCCGGGAGTTTACACCCAATGAGCAGTTCTTC	CASSLAPFREFTPNEQFF
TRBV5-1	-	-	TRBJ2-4	TGCGCCAGCAGCCCCCTGGGGCCACTAGCCAAAAACATTCAGTACTTC	CASSPLGPLAKNIQYF
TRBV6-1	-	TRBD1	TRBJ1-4	TGTGCCAGCAGTGGGGGGACAGGTCGTAATGAAAAACTGTTTTTT	CASSGGTGRNEKLFF